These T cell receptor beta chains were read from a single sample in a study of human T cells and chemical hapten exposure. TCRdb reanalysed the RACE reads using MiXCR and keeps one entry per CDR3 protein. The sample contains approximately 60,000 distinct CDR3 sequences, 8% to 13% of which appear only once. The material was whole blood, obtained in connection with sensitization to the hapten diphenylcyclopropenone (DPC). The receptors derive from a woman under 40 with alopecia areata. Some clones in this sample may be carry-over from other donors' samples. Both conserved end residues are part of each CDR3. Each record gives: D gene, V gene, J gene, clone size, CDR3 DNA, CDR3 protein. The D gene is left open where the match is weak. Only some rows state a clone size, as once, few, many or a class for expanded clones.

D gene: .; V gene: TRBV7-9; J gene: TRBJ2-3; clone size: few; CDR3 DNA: TGTGCCAGCAGCTCCTACACGACAACAGATACGCAGTATTTT; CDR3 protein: CASSSYTTTDTQYF
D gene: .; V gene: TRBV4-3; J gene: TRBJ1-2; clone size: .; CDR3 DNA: TGCGCCAGCAGCCGAGAGAACTCTAACTATGGCTACACCTTC; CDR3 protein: CASSRENSNYGYTF
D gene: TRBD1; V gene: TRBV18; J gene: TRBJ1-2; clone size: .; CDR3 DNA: TGTGCCAGCTCGTCCGACAGGGAGGGCTACACCTTC; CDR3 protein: CASSSDREGYTF
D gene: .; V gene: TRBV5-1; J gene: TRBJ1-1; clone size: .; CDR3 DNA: TGCGCCAGCAGCTTGAATCAAAATGAAGCTTTCTTT; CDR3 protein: CASSLNQNEAFF
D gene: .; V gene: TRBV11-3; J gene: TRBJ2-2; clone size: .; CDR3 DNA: TGTGCCAGCAGCTCTGTCTCGGGGGGGGAGCTGTTTTTT; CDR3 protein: CASSSVSGGELFF
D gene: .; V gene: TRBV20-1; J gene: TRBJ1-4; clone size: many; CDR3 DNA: TGCAGTACCACCGGGCCCCGGGGAGAAAAACTGTTTTTT; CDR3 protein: CSTTGPRGEKLFF
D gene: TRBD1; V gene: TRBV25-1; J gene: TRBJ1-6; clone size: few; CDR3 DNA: TGTGCCAGCAGTGATTTGGACAGGCCAGGTCTCCCGAGCTCCTATAATTCACCCCTCCACTTT; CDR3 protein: CASSDLDRPGLPSSYNSPLHF
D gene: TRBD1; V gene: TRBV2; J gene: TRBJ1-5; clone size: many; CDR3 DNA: TGTGCCAGCAGACTAGGACAGGGGGCGTATCAGCCCCAGCATTTT; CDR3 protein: CASRLGQGAYQPQHF
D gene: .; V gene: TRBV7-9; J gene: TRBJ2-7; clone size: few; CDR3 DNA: TGTGCCAGCAGCTTAGTGGTCGGCAGCGGAGAGCAGTACTTC; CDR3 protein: CASSLVVGSGEQYF
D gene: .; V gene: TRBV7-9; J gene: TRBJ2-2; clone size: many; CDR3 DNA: TGTGCCAGCAGCTTAGGGACCAACACCGGGGAGCTGTTTTTT; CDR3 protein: CASSLGTNTGELFF
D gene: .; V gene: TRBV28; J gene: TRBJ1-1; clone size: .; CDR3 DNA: TGTGCCAGCAGTTTAAAGCATACTGAAGCTTTCTTT; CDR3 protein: CASSLKHTEAFF
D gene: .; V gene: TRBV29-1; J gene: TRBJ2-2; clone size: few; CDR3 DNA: TGCAGCGTTCAAAGGGAGAACACCGGGGAGCTGTTTTTT; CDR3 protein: CSVQRENTGELFF
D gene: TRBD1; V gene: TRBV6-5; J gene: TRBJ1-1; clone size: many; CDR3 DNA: TGTGCCAGCAGTCGGGACAGGGTGCTCACTGAAGCTTTCTTT; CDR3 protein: CASSRDRVLTEAFF